The 5 T cell receptor beta chains below come from one sample, sequenced in a study of cytotoxic CD8 clonotypes in ibrutinib-treated CLL (dated by TCRdb to the early 2020s). Per the publication, the time point label means: 12 months on ibrutinib. The method behind the library was the immunoSEQ multiplex PCR assay. TCRdb holds this immuneACCESS table with in-frame rearrangements only. Some clones are missing; in checked studies, unresolved V genes explain under half, and the rest has no known cause. This sample comprises roughly 220,000 clones, roughly 79% of them detected only once. Approximately 10% of the sample goes to the ten largest clones. This material consisted of PBMCs, taken after 12 months of ibrutinib treatment. All receptors derive from a human donor with chronic lymphocytic leukemia.

The CDR3 nucleotides read TGTGCCAGCAGGCCGACAGTCCTACGCAATCAGCCCCAGCATTTT. This sequence encodes CASRPTVLRNQPQHF. The V and J genes are TRBV28 and TRBJ1-5; D might be TRBD1 (5 bases). Germline CDR1 reads MDHEN; CDR2 reads SYDVKM. The germline V and J ends were trimmed by 6 bases and 2 bases, with 14 bases remaining between them. The CDR3 runs 15 residues.

CDR3 amino acids: CASSRDRALETQYF. The CDR3 nucleotides are TGTGCCAGCAGCCGCGACAGGGCACTTGAGACCCAGTACTTC. V and J are TRBV7-8 and TRBJ2-5, with 7 nucleotides matching TRBD1. Germline CDR1 SGHVS, CDR2 FQNEAQ. After removal of 5 bases from V and 5 bases from J, the junction contained 8 bases not matched to a gene. CDR3 length: 14 residues.

V is TRBV5-5 and J is TRBJ2-7, with TRBD2 matching 12 bases. The CDR3 loop spans 15 amino acids. After removal of 5 bases from V and 5 bases from J, the junction contained 8 bases not matched to a gene. Looked up from germline, CDR1 is SGHKS and CDR2 is YYEKEE (reference sequence). The CDR3 DNA reads TGTGCCAGCAGTTCCACTAGCGGGAGGCTCCACGAGCAGTACTTC. Amino acids: CASSSTSGRLHEQYF.

This clone was recorded only once. V usage is TRBV11-2 and J usage is TRBJ2-5, with a possible D match to TRBD1 (5 bases). This CDR3 comprises 15 residues. Germline CDR1 is SGHAT and CDR2 is FQNNGV. V lost 1 base and J lost 3, with 12 bases in between. As DNA, the CDR3 is TGTGCCAGCAGCTTAGGAACGACAGAGAAAGAGACCCAGTACTTC. This sequence encodes CASSLGTTEKETQYF. Supplemented by reference TRBV11-2 and TRBJ2-5, the full variable domain reads EAGVAQSPRYKIIEKRQSVAFWCNPISGHATLYWYQQILGQGPKLLIQFQNNGVVDDSQLPKDRFSAERLKGVDSTLKIQPAKLEDSAVYLCASSLGTTEKETQYFGPGTRLLVL.

This sequence joins TRBV6-5 and TRBJ2-7, with TRBD1 matching over 8 bases. V gave up 7 bases and J gave up 3 bases; unmatched junction bases: 8. The germline gives CDR1 MNHEY, CDR2 SVGAGI. The CDR3 extends over 14 amino acids. CDR3 bases: TGTGCCAGCAACCCCCAGGGGGCCCTCTACGAGCAGTACTTC. As protein: CASNPQGALYEQYF.